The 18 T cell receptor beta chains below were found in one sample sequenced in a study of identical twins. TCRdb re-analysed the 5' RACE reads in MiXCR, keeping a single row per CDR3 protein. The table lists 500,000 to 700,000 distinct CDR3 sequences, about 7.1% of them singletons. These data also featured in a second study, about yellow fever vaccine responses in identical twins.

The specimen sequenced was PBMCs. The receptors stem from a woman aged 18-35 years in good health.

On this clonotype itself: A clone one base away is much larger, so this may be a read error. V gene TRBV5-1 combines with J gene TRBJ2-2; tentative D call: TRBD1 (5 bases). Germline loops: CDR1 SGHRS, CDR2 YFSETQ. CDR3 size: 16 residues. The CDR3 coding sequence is TGCGCCGGCAGCTTACCCCGGACAAAGAACACCGGGGAGCTGTTTTTT. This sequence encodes CAGSLPRTKNTGELFF.

DNA of the CDR3: TGTGCCAGCAGTTACGGGGCTAGCGGGAGTCTGAACACCGGGGAGCTGTTTTTT. Protein: CASSYGASGSLNTGELFF. V and J are TRBV6-5 and TRBJ2-2, with 10 bases identical to TRBD2. V lost 2 bases, J lost 1 base, and 7 bases stayed unmatched. The CDR3 runs to 18 residues. Germline values: CDR1 MNHEY, CDR2 SVGAGI.

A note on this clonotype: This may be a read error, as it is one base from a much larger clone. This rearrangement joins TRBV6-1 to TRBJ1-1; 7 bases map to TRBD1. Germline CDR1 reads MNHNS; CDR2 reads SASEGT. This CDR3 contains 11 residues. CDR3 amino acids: CASRNQGEDFF. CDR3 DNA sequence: TGTGCCAGCAGAAACCAGGGGGAAGATTTCTTT.

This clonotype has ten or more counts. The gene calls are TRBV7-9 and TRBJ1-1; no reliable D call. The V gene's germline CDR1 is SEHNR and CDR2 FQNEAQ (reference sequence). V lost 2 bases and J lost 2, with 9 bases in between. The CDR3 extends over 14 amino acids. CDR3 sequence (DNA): TGTGCCAGCAGCTTAACGACTCGTAACACTGAAGCTTTCTTT. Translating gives CASSLTTRNTEAFF.

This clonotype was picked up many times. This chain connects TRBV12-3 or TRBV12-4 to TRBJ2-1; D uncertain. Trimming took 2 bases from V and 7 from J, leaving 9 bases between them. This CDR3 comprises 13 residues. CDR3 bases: TGTGCCAGCAGTTTAAATAGGTGGAATGAGCAGTTCTTC. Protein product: CASSLNRWNEQFF.

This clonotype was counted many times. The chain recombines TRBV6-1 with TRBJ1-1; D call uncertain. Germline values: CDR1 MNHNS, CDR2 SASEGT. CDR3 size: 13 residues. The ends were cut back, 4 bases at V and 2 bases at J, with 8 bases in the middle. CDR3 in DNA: TGTGCCAGCAGTGGACGGAAAAACACTGAAGCTTTCTTT. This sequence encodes CASSGRKNTEAFF.

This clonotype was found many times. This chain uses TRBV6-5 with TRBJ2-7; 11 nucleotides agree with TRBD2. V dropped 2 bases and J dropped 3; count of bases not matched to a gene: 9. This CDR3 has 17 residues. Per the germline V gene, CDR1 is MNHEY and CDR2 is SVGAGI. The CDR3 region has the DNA TGTGCCAGCAGTTACCTGCTAGCGGGAGGCATACACTACGAGCAGTACTTC. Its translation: CASSYLLAGGIHYEQYF.

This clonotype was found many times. The CDR3 loop reads CASSPRGGVNTEAFF. The CDR3 DNA follows: TGTGCCAGCAGCCCGCGGGGGGGTGTGAACACTGAAGCTTTCTTT. The V and J genes are TRBV9 and TRBJ1-1; a possible D gene is TRBD1 (5 bases). Deletions cut 4 bases from V and 0 bases from J, with 13 bases between. Germline V gene lookup returns CDR1 SGDLS and CDR2 YYNGEE. The CDR3 is made up of 15 amino acids.

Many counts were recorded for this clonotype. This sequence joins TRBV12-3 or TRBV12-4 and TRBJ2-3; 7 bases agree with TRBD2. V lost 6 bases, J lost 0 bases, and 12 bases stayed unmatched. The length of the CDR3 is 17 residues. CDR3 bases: TGTGCCAGCAGCACAATGGCGGAGCGGGGAAGCACAGATACGCAGTATTTT. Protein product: CASSTMAERGSTDTQYF.

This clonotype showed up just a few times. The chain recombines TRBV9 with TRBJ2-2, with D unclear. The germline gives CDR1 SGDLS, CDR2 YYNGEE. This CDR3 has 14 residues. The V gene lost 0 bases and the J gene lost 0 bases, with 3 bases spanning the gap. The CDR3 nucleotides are TGTGCCAGCAGCGTAGCCACGAACACCGGGGAGCTGTTTTTT. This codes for CASSVATNTGELFF.

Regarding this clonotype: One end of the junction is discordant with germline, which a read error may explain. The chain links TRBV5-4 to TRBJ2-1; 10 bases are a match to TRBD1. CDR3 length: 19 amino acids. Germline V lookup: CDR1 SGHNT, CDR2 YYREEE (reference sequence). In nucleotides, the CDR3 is TGTGCCAGCAGCTTGAACCTACGCAGGGACAGGGGCTCCCACAATGAGCAGTTCTTC. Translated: CASSLNLRRDRGSHNEQFF. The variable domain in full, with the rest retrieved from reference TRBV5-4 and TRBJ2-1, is ETGVTQSPTHLIKTRGQQVTLRCSSQSGHNTVSWYQQALGQGPQFIFQYYREEENGRGNFPPRFSGLQFPNYSSELNVNALELDDSALYLCASSLNLRRDRGSHNEQFFGPGTRLTVL.

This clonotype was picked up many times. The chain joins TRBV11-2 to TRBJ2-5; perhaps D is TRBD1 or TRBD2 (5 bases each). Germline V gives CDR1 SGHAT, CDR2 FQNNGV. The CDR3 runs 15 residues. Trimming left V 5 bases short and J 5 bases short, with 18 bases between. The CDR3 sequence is CASSVGVRGWETQYF. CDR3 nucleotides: TGTGCCAGCAGCGTAGGGGTTCGGGGATGGGAGACCCAGTACTTC.

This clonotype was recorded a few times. The CDR3 protein is CASSVGDSNQPQHF. CDR3 in DNA: TGTGCCAGCAGCGTAGGTGATAGCAATCAGCCCCAGCATTTT. The gene calls are TRBV9 and TRBJ1-5; D call uncertain. Per the germline V gene, CDR1 is SGDLS and CDR2 is YYNGEE. The CDR3 extends over 14 amino acids. V was trimmed by 0 bases and J by 0 bases, leaving 4 bases between them.

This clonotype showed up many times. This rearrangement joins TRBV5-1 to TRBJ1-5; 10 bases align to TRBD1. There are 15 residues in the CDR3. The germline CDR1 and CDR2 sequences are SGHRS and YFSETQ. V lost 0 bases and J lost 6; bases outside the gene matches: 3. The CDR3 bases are TGCGCCAGCAGCTTGGAGGGACAGGGGAGTCAGCCCCAGCATTTT. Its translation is CASSLEGQGSQPQHF.

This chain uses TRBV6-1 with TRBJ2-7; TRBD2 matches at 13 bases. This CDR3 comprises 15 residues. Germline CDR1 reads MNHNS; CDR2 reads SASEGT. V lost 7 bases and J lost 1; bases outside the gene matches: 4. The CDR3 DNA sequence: TGTGCCAGCAACAAACTAGCGGGAGGGTCCTACGAGCAGTACTTC. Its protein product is CASNKLAGGSYEQYF.

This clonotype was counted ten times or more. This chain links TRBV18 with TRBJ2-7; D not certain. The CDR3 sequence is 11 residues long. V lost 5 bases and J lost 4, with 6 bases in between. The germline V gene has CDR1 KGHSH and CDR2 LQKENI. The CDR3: CASSVGYEQYF. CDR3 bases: TGTGCCAGCTCAGTGGGGTACGAGCAGTACTTC.

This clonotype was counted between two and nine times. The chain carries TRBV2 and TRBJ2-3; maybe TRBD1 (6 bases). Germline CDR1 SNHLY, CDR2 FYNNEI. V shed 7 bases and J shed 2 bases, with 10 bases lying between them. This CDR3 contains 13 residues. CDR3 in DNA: TGTGCCAGCATTGGACAGCCCACAGATACGCAGTATTTT. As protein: CASIGQPTDTQYF.

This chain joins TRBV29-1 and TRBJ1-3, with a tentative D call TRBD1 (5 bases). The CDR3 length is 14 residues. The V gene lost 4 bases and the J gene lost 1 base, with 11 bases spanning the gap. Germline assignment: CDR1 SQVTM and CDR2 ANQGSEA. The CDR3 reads CSVGGLGSGNTIYF. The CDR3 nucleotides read TGCAGCGTTGGGGGACTAGGGTCTGGAAACACCATATATTTT.